This T cell receptor (beta chain) was profiled in a study of T cell responses to AZD1222 COVID-19 vaccine. Across the whole study: Doses given second, at about 4 or about 12 weeks, were pooled.

CDR1 is SEHNR and CDR2 is FQNEAQ in the germline V gene (reference sequence). The CDR3 totals 13 residues. V dropped 9 bases and J dropped 5 bases, with 16 bases sitting between them. Assay used: immunoSEQ multiplex PCR; TCRdb lists only in-frame clones, some missing. The sample has around 140,000 clones, 75% to 90% seen once. About this clone: Its antigen is unknown.

Whole-study findings and limits: Spike as a whole was targeted by vaccine-associated CD4 TCRs, dominant at 160-218 and 743-854. No repertoire was sampled before or during the peak T cell response, only after it.

This receptor was identified in an adult in good health. The rearrangement uses TRBV7-9 and TRBJ1-1; the D gene is possibly TRBD1 (5 bases). The material was peripheral blood, obtained on day 0 of AZD1222 vaccination. The CDR3 DNA reads TGTGCCAGTACACAGGCGGTCCGGACTGAAGCTTTCTTT. Protein sequence: CASTQAVRTEAFF.